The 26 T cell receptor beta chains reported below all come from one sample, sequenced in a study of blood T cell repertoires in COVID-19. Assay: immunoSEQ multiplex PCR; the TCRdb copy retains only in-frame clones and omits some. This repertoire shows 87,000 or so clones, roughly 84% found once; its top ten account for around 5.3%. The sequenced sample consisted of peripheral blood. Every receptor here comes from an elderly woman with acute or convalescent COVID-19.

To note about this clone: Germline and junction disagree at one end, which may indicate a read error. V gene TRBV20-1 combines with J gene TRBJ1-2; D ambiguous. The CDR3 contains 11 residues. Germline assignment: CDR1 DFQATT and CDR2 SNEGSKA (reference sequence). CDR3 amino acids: CSANKSPIAYF. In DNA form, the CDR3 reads TGCAGTGCTAACAAATCCCCAATCGCATACTTC.

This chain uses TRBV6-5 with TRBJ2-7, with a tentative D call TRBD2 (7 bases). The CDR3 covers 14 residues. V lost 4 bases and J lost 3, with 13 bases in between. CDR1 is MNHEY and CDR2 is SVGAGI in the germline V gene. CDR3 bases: TGTGCCAGCAGTTCGGGGGGCCCTTTCTACGAGCAGTACTTC. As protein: CASSSGGPFYEQYF.

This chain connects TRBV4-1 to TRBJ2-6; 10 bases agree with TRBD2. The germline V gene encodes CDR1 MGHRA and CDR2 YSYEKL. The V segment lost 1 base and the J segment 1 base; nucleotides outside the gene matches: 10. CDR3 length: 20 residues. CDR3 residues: CASSQGFSGGAGSGANVLTF. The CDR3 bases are TGCGCCAGCAGCCAAGGGTTCAGCGGGGGGGCTGGATCTGGGGCCAACGTCCTGACTTTC.

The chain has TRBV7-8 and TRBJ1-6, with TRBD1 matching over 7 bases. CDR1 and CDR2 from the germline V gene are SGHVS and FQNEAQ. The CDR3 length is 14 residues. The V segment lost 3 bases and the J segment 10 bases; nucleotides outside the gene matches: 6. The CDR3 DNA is TGTGCCAGCAGCTTCGGGACAGCCTTATCACCCCTCCACTTT. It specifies CASSFGTALSPLHF. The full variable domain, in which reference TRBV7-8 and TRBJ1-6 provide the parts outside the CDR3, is GAGVSQSPRYKVAKRGQDVALRCDPISGHVSLFWYQQALGQGPEFLTYFQNEAQLDKSGLPSDRFFAERPEGSVSTLKIQRTQQEDSAVYLCASSFGTALSPLHFGNGTRLTVT.

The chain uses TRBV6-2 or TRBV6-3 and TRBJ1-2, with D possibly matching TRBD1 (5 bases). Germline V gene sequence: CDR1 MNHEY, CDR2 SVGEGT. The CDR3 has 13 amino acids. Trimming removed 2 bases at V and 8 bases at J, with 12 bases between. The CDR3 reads CASSYGARWGYTF. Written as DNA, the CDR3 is TGTGCCAGCAGTTACGGGGCACGCTGGGGCTACACCTTC.

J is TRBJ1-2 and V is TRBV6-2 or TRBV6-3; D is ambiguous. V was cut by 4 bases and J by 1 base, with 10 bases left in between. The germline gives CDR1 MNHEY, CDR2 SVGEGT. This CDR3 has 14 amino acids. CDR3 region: CASSSVAGNYGYTF. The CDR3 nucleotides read TGTGCCAGCAGTTCAGTGGCGGGTAACTATGGCTACACCTTC.

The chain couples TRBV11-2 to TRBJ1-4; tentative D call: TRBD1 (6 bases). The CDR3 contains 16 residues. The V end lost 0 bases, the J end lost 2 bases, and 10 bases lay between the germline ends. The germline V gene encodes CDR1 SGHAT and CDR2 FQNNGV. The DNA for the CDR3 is TGTGCCAGCAGCTTAGATGACACAGGGACTAATGAAAAACTGTTTTTT. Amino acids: CASSLDDTGTNEKLFF. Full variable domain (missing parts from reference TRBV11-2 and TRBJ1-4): EAGVAQSPRYKIIEKRQSVAFWCNPISGHATLYWYQQILGQGPKLLIQFQNNGVVDDSQLPKDRFSAERLKGVDSTLKIQPAKLEDSAVYLCASSLDDTGTNEKLFFGSGTQLSVL.

The CDR3 DNA sequence: TGTGCCAGCAGCCTCGGGGGTGTTGGTACCGGGGAGCTGTTTTTT. This sequence encodes CASSLGGVGTGELFF. This chain links TRBV11-3 with TRBJ2-2; tentative D call: TRBD2 (6 bases). CDR1 and CDR2 from the germline V gene are SGHNT and YENEEA. This CDR3 contains 15 residues. V lost 5 bases, J lost 5 bases, and 15 bases lay in between.

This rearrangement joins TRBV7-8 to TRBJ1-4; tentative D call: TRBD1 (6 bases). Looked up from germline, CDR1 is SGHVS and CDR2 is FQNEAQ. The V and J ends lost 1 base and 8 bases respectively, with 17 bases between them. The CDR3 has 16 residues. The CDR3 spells CASSLGGTGLGEKLFF. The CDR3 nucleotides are TGTGCCAGCAGCTTAGGGGGCACAGGGTTGGGGGAAAAACTGTTTTTT.

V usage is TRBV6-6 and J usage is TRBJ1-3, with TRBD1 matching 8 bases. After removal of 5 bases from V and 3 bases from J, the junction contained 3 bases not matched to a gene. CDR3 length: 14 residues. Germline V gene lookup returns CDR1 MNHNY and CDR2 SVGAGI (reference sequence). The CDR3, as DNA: TGTGCCAGCAGTCCCGGGACAGGTGGAAACACCATATATTTT. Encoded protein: CASSPGTGGNTIYF.

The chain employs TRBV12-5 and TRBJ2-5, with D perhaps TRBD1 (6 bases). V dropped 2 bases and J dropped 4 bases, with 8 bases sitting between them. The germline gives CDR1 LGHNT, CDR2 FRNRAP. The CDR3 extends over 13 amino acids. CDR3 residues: CASGLPGVETQYF. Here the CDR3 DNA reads TGTGCTAGTGGTTTGCCAGGGGTAGAGACCCAGTACTTC.

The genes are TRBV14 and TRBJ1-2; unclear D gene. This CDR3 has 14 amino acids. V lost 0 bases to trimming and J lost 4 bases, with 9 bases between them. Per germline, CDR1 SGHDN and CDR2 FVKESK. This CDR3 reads CASSQDLGTYGYTF. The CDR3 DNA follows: TGTGCCAGCAGCCAAGATCTAGGAACCTATGGCTACACCTTC.

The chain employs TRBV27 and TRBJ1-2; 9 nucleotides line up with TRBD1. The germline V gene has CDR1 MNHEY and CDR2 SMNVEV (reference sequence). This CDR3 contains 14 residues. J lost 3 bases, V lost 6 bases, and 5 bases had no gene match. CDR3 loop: CASSAQGADYGYTF. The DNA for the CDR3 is TGTGCCAGCAGCGCACAGGGGGCTGACTATGGCTACACCTTC.

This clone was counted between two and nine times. CDR3 amino acids: CASSLPRGSGDPGELFF. The CDR3 DNA reads TGTGCCAGCAGCTTACCCCGAGGAAGCGGGGATCCCGGGGAGCTGTTTTTT. This chain connects TRBV7-3 to TRBJ2-2; 7 bases agree with TRBD2. The CDR3 sequence is 17 residues long. V lost 2 bases and J lost 6; bases outside the gene matches: 12. Germline V lookup: CDR1 SGHTA, CDR2 FQGTGA.

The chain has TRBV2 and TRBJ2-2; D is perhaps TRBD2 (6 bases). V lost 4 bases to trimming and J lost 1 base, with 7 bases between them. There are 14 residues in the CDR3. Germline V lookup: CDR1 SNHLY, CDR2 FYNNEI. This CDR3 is CASSGSGNTGELFF. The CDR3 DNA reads TGTGCCAGCAGTGGTAGCGGGAACACCGGGGAGCTGTTTTTT.

CDR3 bases: TGTGCCAGCAGTGAAGTACTTAGGGGGCAAATAAAAAACATTCAGTACTTC. Its protein is CASSEVLRGQIKNIQYF. J is TRBJ2-4 and V is TRBV6-1, with 7 bases fitting TRBD1. The CDR3 is made up of 17 amino acids. After removal of 1 base from V and 4 bases from J, the junction contained 10 bases not matched to a gene. Germline CDR1 MNHNS, CDR2 SASEGT.

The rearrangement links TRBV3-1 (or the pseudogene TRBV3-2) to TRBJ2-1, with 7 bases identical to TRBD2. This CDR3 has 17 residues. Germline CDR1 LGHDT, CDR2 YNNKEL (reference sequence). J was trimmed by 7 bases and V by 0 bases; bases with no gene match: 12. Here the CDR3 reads CASSQERGGTTPNEQFF. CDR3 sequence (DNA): TGTGCCAGCAGCCAAGAGAGGGGAGGGACCACGCCGAATGAGCAGTTCTTC.

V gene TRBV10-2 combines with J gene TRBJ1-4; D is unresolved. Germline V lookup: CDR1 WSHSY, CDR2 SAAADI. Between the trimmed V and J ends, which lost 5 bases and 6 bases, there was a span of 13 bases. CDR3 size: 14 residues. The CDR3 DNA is TGCGCCAGCAGTAACTTTTGGGAGGATGAAAAACTGTTTTTT. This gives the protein CASSNFWEDEKLFF.

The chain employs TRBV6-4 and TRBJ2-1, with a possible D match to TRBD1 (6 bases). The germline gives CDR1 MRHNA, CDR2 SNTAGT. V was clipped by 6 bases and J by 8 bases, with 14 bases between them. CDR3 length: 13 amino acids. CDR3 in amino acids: CASSPYPGDEQFF. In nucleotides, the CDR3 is TGTGCCAGCAGCCCCTACCCAGGGGATGAGCAGTTCTTC.

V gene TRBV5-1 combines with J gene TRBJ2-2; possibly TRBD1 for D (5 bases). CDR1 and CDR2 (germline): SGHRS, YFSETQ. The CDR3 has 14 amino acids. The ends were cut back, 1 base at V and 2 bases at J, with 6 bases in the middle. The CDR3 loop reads CASSLQGNTGELFF. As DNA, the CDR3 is TGCGCCAGCAGCTTGCAGGGTAACACCGGGGAGCTGTTTTTT.

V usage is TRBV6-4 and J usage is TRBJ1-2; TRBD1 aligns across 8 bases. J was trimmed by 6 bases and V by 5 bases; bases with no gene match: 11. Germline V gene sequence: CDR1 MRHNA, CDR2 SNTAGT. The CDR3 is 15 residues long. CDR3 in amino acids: CASSQQTGDVDGYTF. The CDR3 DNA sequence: TGTGCCAGCAGTCAGCAGACAGGGGACGTAGATGGCTACACCTTC.

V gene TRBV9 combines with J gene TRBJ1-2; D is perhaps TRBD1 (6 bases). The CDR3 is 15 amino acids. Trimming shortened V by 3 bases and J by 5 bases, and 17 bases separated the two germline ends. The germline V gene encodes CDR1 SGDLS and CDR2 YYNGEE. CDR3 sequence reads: CASSADRTIPYGYTF. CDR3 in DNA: TGTGCCAGCAGCGCCGACAGGACAATTCCGTATGGCTACACCTTC.

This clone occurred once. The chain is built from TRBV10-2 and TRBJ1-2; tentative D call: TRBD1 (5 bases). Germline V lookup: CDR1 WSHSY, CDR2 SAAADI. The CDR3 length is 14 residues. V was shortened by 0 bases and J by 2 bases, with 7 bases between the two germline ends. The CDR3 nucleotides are TGCGCCAGCAGTGAGTCTGGGGCAAACTATGGCTACACCTTC. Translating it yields CASSESGANYGYTF.

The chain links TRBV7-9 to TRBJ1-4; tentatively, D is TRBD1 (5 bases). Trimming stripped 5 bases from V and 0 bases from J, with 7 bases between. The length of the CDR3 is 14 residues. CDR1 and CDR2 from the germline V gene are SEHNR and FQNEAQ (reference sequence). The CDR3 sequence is CASSVTATNEKLFF. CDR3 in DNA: TGTGCCAGCAGCGTGACAGCAACTAATGAAAAACTGTTTTTT.

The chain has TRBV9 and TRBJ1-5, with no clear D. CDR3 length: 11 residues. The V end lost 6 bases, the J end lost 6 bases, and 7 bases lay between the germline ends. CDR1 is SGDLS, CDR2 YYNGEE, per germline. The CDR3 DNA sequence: TGTGCCAGCACCCTGTCTCAGCCCCAGCATTTT. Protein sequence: CASTLSQPQHF.

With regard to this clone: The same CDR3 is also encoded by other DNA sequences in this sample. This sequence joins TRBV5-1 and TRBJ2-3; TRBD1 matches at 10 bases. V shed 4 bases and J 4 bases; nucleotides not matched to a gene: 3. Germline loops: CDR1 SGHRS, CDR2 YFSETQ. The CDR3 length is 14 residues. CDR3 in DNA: TGCGCCAGCAGCCCGGGACAGGGGCCAGATACGCAGTATTTT. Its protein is CASSPGQGPDTQYF.